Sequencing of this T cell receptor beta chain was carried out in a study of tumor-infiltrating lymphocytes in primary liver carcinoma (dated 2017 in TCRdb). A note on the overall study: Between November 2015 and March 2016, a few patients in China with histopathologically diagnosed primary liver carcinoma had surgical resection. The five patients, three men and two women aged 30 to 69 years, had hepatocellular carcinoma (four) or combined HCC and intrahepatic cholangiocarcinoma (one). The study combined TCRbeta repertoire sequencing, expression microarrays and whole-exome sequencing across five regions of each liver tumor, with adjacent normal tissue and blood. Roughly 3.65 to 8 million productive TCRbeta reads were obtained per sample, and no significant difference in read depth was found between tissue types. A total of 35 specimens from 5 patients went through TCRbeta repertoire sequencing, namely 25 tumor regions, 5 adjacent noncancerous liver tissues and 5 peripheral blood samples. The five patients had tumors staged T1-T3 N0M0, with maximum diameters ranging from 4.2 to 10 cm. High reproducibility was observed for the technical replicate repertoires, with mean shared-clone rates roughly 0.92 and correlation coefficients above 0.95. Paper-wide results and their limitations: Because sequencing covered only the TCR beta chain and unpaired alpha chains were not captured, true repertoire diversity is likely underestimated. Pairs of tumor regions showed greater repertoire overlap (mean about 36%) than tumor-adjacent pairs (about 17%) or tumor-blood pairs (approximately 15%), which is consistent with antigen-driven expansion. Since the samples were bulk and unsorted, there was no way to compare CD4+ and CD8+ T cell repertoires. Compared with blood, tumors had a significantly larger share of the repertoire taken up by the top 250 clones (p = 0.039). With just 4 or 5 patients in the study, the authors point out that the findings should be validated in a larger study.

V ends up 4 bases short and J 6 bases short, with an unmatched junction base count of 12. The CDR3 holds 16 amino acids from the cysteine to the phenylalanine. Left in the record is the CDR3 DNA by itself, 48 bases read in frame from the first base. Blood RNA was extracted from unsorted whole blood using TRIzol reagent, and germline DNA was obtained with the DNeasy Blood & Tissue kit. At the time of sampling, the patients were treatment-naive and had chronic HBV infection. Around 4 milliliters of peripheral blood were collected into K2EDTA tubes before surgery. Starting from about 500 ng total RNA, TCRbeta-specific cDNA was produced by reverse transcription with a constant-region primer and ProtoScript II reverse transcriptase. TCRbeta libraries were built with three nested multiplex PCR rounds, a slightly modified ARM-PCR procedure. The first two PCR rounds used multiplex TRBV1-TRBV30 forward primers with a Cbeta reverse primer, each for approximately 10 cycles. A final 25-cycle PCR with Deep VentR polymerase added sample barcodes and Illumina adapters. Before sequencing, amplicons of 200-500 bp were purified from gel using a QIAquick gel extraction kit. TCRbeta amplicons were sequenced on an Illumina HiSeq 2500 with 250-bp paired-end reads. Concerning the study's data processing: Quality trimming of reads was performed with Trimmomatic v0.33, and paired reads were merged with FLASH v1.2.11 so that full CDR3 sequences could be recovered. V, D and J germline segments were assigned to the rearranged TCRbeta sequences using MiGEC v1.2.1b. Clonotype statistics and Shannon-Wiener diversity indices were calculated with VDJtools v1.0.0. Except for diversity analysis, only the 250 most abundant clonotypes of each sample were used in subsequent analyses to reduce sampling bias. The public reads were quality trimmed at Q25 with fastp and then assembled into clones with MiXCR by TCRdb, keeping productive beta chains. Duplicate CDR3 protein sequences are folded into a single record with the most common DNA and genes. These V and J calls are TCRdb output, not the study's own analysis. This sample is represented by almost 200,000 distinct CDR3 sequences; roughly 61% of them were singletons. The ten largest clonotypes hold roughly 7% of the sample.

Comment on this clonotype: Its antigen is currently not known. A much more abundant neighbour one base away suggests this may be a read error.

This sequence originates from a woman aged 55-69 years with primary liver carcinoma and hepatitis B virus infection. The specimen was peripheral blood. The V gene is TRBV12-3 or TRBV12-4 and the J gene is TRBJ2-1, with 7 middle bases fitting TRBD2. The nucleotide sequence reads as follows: TGTGCCAGCAGTTACAACAAGGCGGGAGCCTGCAATGAGCAGTTCTTC. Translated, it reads CASSYNKAGACNEQFF.